A single sample gave rise to the 17 T cell receptor beta chains below, sequenced in a study of blood T cell repertoires in COVID-19. The repertoire was sequenced with immunoSEQ multiplex PCR; TCRdb's copy has only in-frame clones and lacks some. This table holds some 70,000 clones, around 85% found once. Sequenced input: peripheral blood. The receptors here all came from a woman in her sixties with acute or convalescent COVID-19.

This rearrangement joins TRBV5-5 to TRBJ1-5; no firm D call. The CDR3 length is 16 residues. Germline CDR1 SGHKS, CDR2 YYEKEE (reference sequence). V was trimmed by 3 bases and J by 5 bases, leaving 18 bases between them. The DNA for the CDR3 is TGTGCCAGCAGCTCGCAGATTGTAACCCCCTATCAGCCCCAGCATTTT. Translated, it gives CASSSQIVTPYQPQHF.

This clone was recorded only once. The genes are TRBV28 and TRBJ2-1; TRBD2 matches 8 bases. The V gene's germline CDR1 is MDHEN and CDR2 SYDVKM. V was pared by 4 bases and J by 15 bases, with 14 bases of the junction left unmatched. The CDR3 length is 14 residues. CDR3 sequence reads: CASSSNLLAGAAFF. CDR3 nucleotides: TGTGCCAGCAGTTCAAATCTTCTAGCGGGTGCAGCGTTCTTC.

Regarding this clone: Germline is not matched at one junction end, which may reflect a read error. The chain has TRBV7-8 and TRBJ1-4; D remains ambiguous. The CDR3 consists of 15 residues. Germline loops: CDR1 SGHVS, CDR2 FQNEAQ. The CDR3 DNA reads TGTGCCAGCAGCTTAGAAGCCCTTACTACTGAAAAACTGTTTTTT. Amino acids: CASSLEALTTEKLFF.

The rearrangement joins TRBV11-3 to TRBJ1-5; 10 nucleotides align to TRBD1. CDR3 length: 18 amino acids. Unmatched junction bases numbered 15, after V lost 4 bases and J lost 6 bases. CDR1 and CDR2 from the germline V gene are SGHNT and YENEEA. CDR3 amino acids: CASSCGTGERSHSQPQHF. The CDR3 DNA sequence: TGTGCCAGCAGCTGCGGGACAGGGGAAAGGAGTCATAGTCAGCCCCAGCATTTT. The whole variable domain, remainder taken from reference TRBV11-3 and TRBJ1-5, is EAGVVQSPRYKIIEKKQPVAFWCNPISGHNTLYWYLQNLGQGPELLIRYENEEAVDDSQLPKDRFSAERLKGVDSTLKIQPAELGDSAVYLCASSCGTGERSHSQPQHFGDGTRLSIL.

This chain uses TRBV5-6 with TRBJ1-1, with 8 bases lining up with TRBD1. Germline-derived CDR1 and CDR2 are SGHDT and YYEEEE. Germline trimming cut 5 bases from V and 2 bases from J; bases unmatched to any gene: 11. This CDR3 is 16 amino acids long. Here the CDR3 reads CASSIRAGGRNTEAFF. The CDR3, as DNA: TGTGCCAGCAGTATTAGGGCAGGGGGCCGAAACACTGAAGCTTTCTTT. Complete variable domain (other parts from reference TRBV5-6 and TRBJ1-1): DAGVTQSPTHLIKTRGQQVTLRCSPKSGHDTVSWYQQALGQGPQFIFQYYEEEERQRGNFPDRFSGHQFPNYSSELNVNALLLGDSALYLCASSIRAGGRNTEAFFGQGTRLTVV.

The genes are TRBV6-5 and TRBJ2-7, with no clear D. The V end was cut by 7 bases, the J end by 3 bases, with 19 bases between. The V gene's germline CDR1 is MNHEY and CDR2 SVGAGI. The CDR3 extends over 15 amino acids. For the CDR3, the DNA is TGTGCCAGCAACCCGGGTAGTGTAAGGCTCTACGAGCAGTACTTC. Translated, it gives CASNPGSVRLYEQYF.

V and J are TRBV5-1 and TRBJ2-1; D possibly corresponds to TRBD1 (6 bases). The CDR3 runs 14 residues. Germline CDR1 reads SGHRS; CDR2 reads YFSETQ. V lost 10 bases, J lost 2 bases, and 16 bases lay in between. DNA for the CDR3: TGCGCCCCGGGGCCCAGGGGAACCTACAATGAGCAGTTCTTC. Residues: CAPGPRGTYNEQFF.

The chain uses TRBV5-1 and TRBJ2-1; 9 bases are a match to TRBD1. CDR1 and CDR2 from the germline V gene are SGHRS and YFSETQ. This CDR3 spans 16 amino acids. V lost 6 bases, J lost 4 bases, and 11 bases stayed unmatched. CDR3 DNA: TGCGCCAGCACTCCTAATCGGGGGACAGGGTACAATGAGCAGTTCTTC. It translates to CASTPNRGTGYNEQFF.

This clone appeared a few times. V gene TRBV19 combines with J gene TRBJ1-6; D is ambiguous. Trimming took 7 bases from V and 0 from J, leaving 10 bases between them. The CDR3 covers 15 residues. The V gene's germline CDR1 is LNHDA and CDR2 SQIVND (reference sequence). This chain's CDR3 is CASTPDFSYNSPLHF. The DNA of the CDR3 is TGTGCCAGTACCCCAGACTTCTCCTATAATTCACCCCTCCACTTT.

The rearrangement joins TRBV27 to TRBJ2-3, with TRBD2 matching over 8 bases. CDR1 MNHEY and CDR2 SMNVEV come from the germline V gene (reference sequence). The CDR3 totals 15 residues. Trimming at V came to 7 bases and at J to 6 bases, leaving 12 bases not matched to a gene. The CDR3 bases are TGTGCCAGCACCCTCTCGGGAGGGAAGGGTGATACGCAGTATTTT. Its protein is CASTLSGGKGDTQYF.

The chain employs TRBV16 and TRBJ2-7; the match to TRBD1 covers 7 bases. The CDR3 sequence is 14 residues long. V shed 4 bases, J shed 4 bases, and the junction held 7 bases outside the gene matches. The germline V gene encodes CDR1 KGHSY and CDR2 FQNENV. The chain's CDR3 is CASSLTGANYEQYF. The DNA for the CDR3 is TGTGCCAGCAGCCTAACAGGGGCGAATTACGAGCAGTACTTC.

The V gene is TRBV5-4, the J gene TRBJ1-6; 10 bases fit TRBD1. J was trimmed by 7 bases and V by 4 bases; bases with no gene match: 5. The V gene's germline CDR1 is SGHNT and CDR2 YYREEE (reference sequence). This CDR3 spans 15 amino acids. The CDR3 sequence is CASSGTGEGNSPLHF. The DNA of the CDR3 is TGTGCCAGCAGCGGGACAGGGGAAGGGAATTCACCCCTCCACTTT.

This clone was found once. This chain links TRBV2 with TRBJ1-3; 8 bases align to TRBD1. CDR3 length: 12 residues. The germline V gene encodes CDR1 SNHLY and CDR2 FYNNEI. After removal of 7 bases from V and 9 bases from J, the junction contained 5 bases not matched to a gene. CDR3: CASKPQGATIYF. DNA for the CDR3: TGTGCCAGCAAACCGCAGGGGGCCACCATATATTTT.

This clone was detected only a few times. This sequence joins TRBV30 and TRBJ2-5; D not resolved. V lost 2 bases to trimming and J lost 2 bases, with 6 bases between them. The V gene's germline CDR1 is GTSNPN and CDR2 SVGIG (reference sequence). The CDR3 extends over 12 amino acids. CDR3 nucleotide sequence: TGTGCCTGGAGTTACGGTCAAGAGACCCAGTACTTC. Translating it yields CAWSYGQETQYF.

The chain uses TRBV30 and TRBJ2-1; D is unclear. Germline-derived CDR1 and CDR2 are GTSNPN and SVGIG (reference sequence). The CDR3 length is 12 residues. Trimming stripped 2 bases from V and 9 bases from J, with 11 bases between. The CDR3 coding sequence is TGTGCCTGGAGTCCAGATGGTTTTGAGCAGTTCTTC. Translating it yields CAWSPDGFEQFF.

The chain couples TRBV28 to TRBJ1-1, with no clear D. V lost 5 bases, J lost 1 base, and 17 bases lay in between. The CDR3 has 16 amino acids. CDR1 MDHEN and CDR2 SYDVKM come from the germline V gene. CDR3 sequence reads: CASSPLRGSGNTEAFF. The CDR3 bases are TGTGCCAGCAGTCCGCTAAGAGGGAGTGGGAACACTGAAGCTTTCTTT.

The genes are TRBV10-3 and TRBJ1-1, with TRBD1 as a possible D gene (5 bases). V was shortened by 4 bases and J by 1 base, with 10 bases between the two germline ends. Germline V lookup: CDR1 ENHRY, CDR2 SYGVKD. This CDR3 is built from 14 residues. The CDR3 loop reads CAISGSRGNTEAFF. The DNA of the CDR3 is TGTGCCATCAGTGGAAGTAGGGGGAACACTGAAGCTTTCTTT.